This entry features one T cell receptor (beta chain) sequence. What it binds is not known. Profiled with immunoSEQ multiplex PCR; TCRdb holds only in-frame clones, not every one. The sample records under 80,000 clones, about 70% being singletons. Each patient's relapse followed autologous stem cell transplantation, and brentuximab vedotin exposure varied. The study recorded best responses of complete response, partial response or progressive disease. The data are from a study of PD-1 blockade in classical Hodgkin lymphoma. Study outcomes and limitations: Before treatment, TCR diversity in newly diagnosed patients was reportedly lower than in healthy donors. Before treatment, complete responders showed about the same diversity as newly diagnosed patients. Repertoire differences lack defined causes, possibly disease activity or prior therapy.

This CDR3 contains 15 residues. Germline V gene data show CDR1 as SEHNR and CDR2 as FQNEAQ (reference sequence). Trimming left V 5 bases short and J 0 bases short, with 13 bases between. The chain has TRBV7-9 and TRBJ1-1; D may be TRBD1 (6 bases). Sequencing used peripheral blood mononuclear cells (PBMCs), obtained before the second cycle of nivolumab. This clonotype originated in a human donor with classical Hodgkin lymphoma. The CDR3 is CASSRSQGLNTEAFF. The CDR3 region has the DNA TGTGCCAGCAGCCGGTCCCAGGGGCTGAACACTGAAGCTTTCTTT.